The rows below give T cell receptor beta chains drawn from one sample of a study of T cell responses to AZD1222 COVID-19 vaccine. Sequencing was performed with immunoSEQ multiplex PCR; in TCRdb, only in-frame clones are kept and a portion is missing. Found here are about 28,000 clones, over 75% of them singletons; the top ten hold roughly 5%. This material consisted of peripheral blood, taken on day 0 of AZD1222 vaccination. The receptors stem from an adult in good health. CDR3s include the opening cysteine and the closing phenylalanine or tryptophan. Each record gives: D gene, clone size, J gene, V gene, CDR3 protein, CDR3 DNA. The D gene is left open where the match is weak. The size field is filled for only some rows; it gives once, few, many or a size class.

>TRBD1|-|TRBJ1-5|TRBV30
CAWTRGSGQPQHF
TGTGCCTGGACCAGGGGGTCGGGTCAGCCCCAGCATTTT
>-|-|TRBJ1-5|TRBV7-2
CASSPLERNQPQHF
TGTGCCAGCAGCCCCTTGGAAAGAAACCAGCCCCAGCATTTT
>TRBD1|once|TRBJ1-1|TRBV3-1/TRBV3-2
CASIGDRGFTEAFF
TGTGCCAGCATAGGGGACAGGGGATTCACTGAAGCTTTCTTT
>TRBD1|once|TRBJ2-7|TRBV3-1/TRBV3-2
CASSLIPGQSSYEQYF
TGTGCCAGCAGCCTTATTCCGGGACAGAGCTCCTACGAGCAGTACTTC
>-|-|TRBJ1-2|TRBV6-1
CARGEGSYGYTF
TGTGCCCGCGGTGAGGGATCCTATGGCTACACCTTC
>TRBD1|-|TRBJ1-2|TRBV28
CASNTGVVGYGYTF
TGTGCCAGCAACACAGGGGTAGTTGGGTATGGCTACACCTTC
>TRBD2|few|TRBJ2-1|TRBV7-7
CASSSGLADGNEQFF
TGTGCTAGCAGCTCCGGACTAGCGGACGGGAATGAGCAGTTCTTC
>TRBD1|-|TRBJ1-1|TRBV27
CASSRQGRNTEAFF
TGTGCCAGCAGTAGACAGGGGAGGAACACTGAAGCTTTCTTT
>-|few|TRBJ2-1|TRBV5-6
CASSQVGDEQFF
TGTGCCAGCAGCCAAGTGGGCGATGAGCAGTTCTTC
>TRBD1|-|TRBJ1-1|TRBV5-1
CASSPGQDEAFF
TGCGCCAGCAGCCCGGGACAGGATGAAGCTTTCTTT
>TRBD1|-|TRBJ2-7|TRBV5-1
CASSLRDRGLEQYF
TGCGCCAGCAGCTTGCGGGACAGGGGGCTCGAGCAGTACTTC
>-|once|TRBJ2-2|TRBV7-2
CASSPDSGELFF
TGTGCCAGCAGCCCCGACTCAGGGGAGCTGTTTTTT
>-|once|TRBJ1-1|TRBV12-2
CASRLCQGTQAFF
TGTGCAAGTCGCTTATGTCAGGGGACACAAGCTTTCTTT
>TRBD2|-|TRBJ2-1|TRBV5-4
CASSSGGTRAFYEQFF
TGTGCCAGCAGCTCGGGGGGGACTAGGGCCTTTTATGAGCAGTTCTTC
>-|-|TRBJ1-6|TRBV18
CASSPSSYNSPLHF
TGTGCCAGCTCACCGAGCTCCTATAATTCACCCCTCCACTTT
>TRBD1|-|TRBJ2-7|TRBV2
CASSFTGQGAQQYF
TGTGCCAGCAGTTTTACGGGACAGGGGGCCCAGCAGTACTTC
>TRBD1|-|TRBJ1-6|TRBV6-2/TRBV6-3
CASSYSGGGFLDSPLHF
TGTGCCAGCAGTTACTCAGGAGGGGGCTTTCTTGATTCACCCCTCCACTTT
>-|-|TRBJ1-5|TRBV9
CASSVQVLQPQHF
TGTGCCAGCAGCGTTCAGGTCCTTCAGCCCCAGCATTTT
>-|-|TRBJ2-6|TRBV29-1
CSVLMQSRTGANVLTF
TGCAGCGTTTTAATGCAGAGCCGGACCGGGGCCAACGTCCTGACTTTC
>-|-|TRBJ2-2|TRBV7-3
CASSLGGMNTGELFF
TGTGCCAGCAGCTTAGGCGGGATGAACACCGGGGAGCTGTTTTTT
>-|-|TRBJ2-3|TRBV5-1
CASRSSSVGLDTQYF
TGCGCCAGCAGGTCATCTAGCGTGGGGCTAGATACGCAGTATTTT
>TRBD1|-|TRBJ2-5|TRBV2
CASRRSLTGEETQYF
TGTGCCAGCAGAAGATCTCTGACAGGGGAAGAGACCCAGTACTTC
>-|-|TRBJ1-1|TRBV21-1
CASSKTGGNTEAFF
TGTGCCAGCAGCAAGACAGGCGGGAACACTGAAGCTTTCTTT
>-|-|TRBJ2-7|TRBV11-2
CASSQYYEQYF
TGTGCCAGCAGCCAATACTACGAGCAGTACTTC
>TRBD2|-|TRBJ2-5|TRBV29-1
CSVEDRSGGFPRYF
TGCAGCGTTGAAGATCGGAGCGGGGGGTTCCCTCGGTACTTC
>-|-|TRBJ1-1|TRBV14
CASSQEGIAFF
TGTGCCAGCAGCCAAGAAGGCATTGCTTTCTTT
>-|-|TRBJ1-5|TRBV3-1/TRBV3-2
CASSQERVSSNQPQHF
TGTGCCAGCAGCCAAGAAAGGGTTTCGAGCAATCAGCCCCAGCATTTT
>TRBD1|-|TRBJ1-2|TRBV7-9
CASSLGQGFFNYGYTF
TGTGCCAGCAGCTTAGGACAGGGCTTCTTTAACTATGGCTACACCTTC
>-|-|TRBJ2-3|TRBV5-1
CASSFRGVQSSTDTQYF
TGCGCCAGCAGCTTCCGAGGGGTTCAATCTAGCACAGATACGCAGTATTTT
>TRBD1|once|TRBJ1-1|TRBV7-6
CASSLGTGRAFF
TGTGCCAGCAGCTTGGGGACAGGACGGGCTTTCTTT
>-|-|TRBJ2-2|TRBV2
CASSEWPVVVSDTGELFF
TGTGCCAGCAGTGAATGGCCGGTGGTGGTTTCCGACACCGGGGAGCTGTTTTTT
>TRBD1|-|TRBJ1-1|TRBV5-4
CASSPGQGMNTEAFF
TGTGCCAGCAGCCCTGGACAGGGGATGAACACTGAAGCTTTCTTT
>TRBD2|-|TRBJ2-5|TRBV5-8
CASSFSREVQETQYF
TGTGCCAGCAGCTTCTCGCGGGAGGTCCAAGAGACCCAGTACTTC
>-|-|TRBJ2-2|TRBV19
CASTGRAYTGELFF
TGTGCCAGTACGGGCAGAGCATACACCGGGGAGCTGTTTTTT
>-|-|TRBJ1-1|TRBV6-5
CASMRIGGFTEAFF
TGTGCCAGCATGAGGATTGGCGGATTCACTGAAGCTTTCTTT
>TRBD2|-|TRBJ2-5|TRBV7-8
CASSRLAGVETQYF
TGTGCCAGCAGCCGACTAGCGGGAGTGGAGACCCAGTACTTC
>-|-|TRBJ2-5|TRBV12-3/TRBV12-4
CASSLVPRGTQYF
TGTGCCAGCAGTTTAGTTCCGAGGGGGACCCAGTACTTC
>TRBD1|-|TRBJ2-5|TRBV9
CASSVNTGERGETQYF
TGTGCCAGCAGCGTCAACACAGGGGAGAGAGGGGAGACCCAGTACTTC
>-|-|TRBJ2-2|TRBV3-1/TRBV3-2
CASSQVSGQGRPGELFF
TGTGCCAGCAGCCAAGTCTCCGGGCAGGGCCGACCCGGGGAGCTGTTTTTT
>-|once|TRBJ1-3|TRBV7-8
CASSLTGPGGNTIYF
TGTGCCAGCAGCTTAACCGGGCCAGGAGGAAACACCATATATTTT
>TRBD2|-|TRBJ2-3|TRBV6-2/TRBV6-3
CASSYLGGGTDTQYF
TGTGCCAGCAGTTACCTGGGGGGGGGCACAGATACGCAGTATTTT
>-|-|TRBJ1-1|TRBV5-1
CASSYKQGTEAFF
TGCGCCAGCAGTTATAAACAGGGCACTGAAGCTTTCTTT
>TRBD1|-|TRBJ1-6|TRBV27
CASSLSGTDNSPLHF
TGTGCCAGCAGTTTATCCGGGACAGATAATTCACCCCTCCACTTT
>-|-|TRBJ1-2|TRBV10-1
CASIGYTF
TGCGCCAGCATTGGCTACACCTTC
>-|-|TRBJ1-2|TRBV5-1
CASSMFGANYGYTF
TGCGCCAGCAGCATGTTTGGCGCAAACTATGGCTACACCTTC
>TRBD1|-|TRBJ2-5|TRBV7-6
CASSSGRTGGQGETQYF
TGTGCCAGCAGCTCCGGCCGGACAGGGGGCCAGGGGGAGACCCAGTACTTC
>-|-|TRBJ2-1|TRBV21-1
CASSKVPETSDSYNEQFF
TGTGCCAGCAGCAAAGTTCCGGAGACTAGCGACTCCTACAATGAGCAGTTCTTC
>-|-|TRBJ2-4|TRBV6-5
CASSSDRRLAKNIQYF
TGTGCCAGCAGTTCCGACCGTCGGCTAGCCAAAAACATTCAGTACTTC
>TRBD1|-|TRBJ1-5|TRBV4-1
CASSSTRGGSNQPQHF
TGCGCCAGCAGTTCTACCAGGGGGGGAAGCAATCAGCCCCAGCATTTT
>-|-|TRBJ1-2|TRBV7-2
CASSLVGSPYGYTF
TGTGCCAGCAGCTTAGTTGGCAGCCCCTATGGCTACACCTTC
>-|-|TRBJ1-1|TRBV5-1
CASSLRDTRGTEAFF
TGCGCCAGCAGCTTGCGGGACACCCGGGGCACTGAAGCTTTCTTT
>-|-|TRBJ1-6|TRBV6-2/TRBV6-3
CASSSAGSHSPLHF
TGTGCCAGCAGTTCGGCGGGGAGTCATTCACCCCTCCACTTT
>-|-|TRBJ2-5|TRBV5-8
CASRLNPGETQYF
TGTGCCAGCAGACTGAACCCGGGAGAGACCCAGTACTTC
>-|few|TRBJ1-1|TRBV6-5
CASSYLVNTEAFF
TGTGCCAGCAGTTACTTGGTGAACACTGAAGCTTTCTTT
>-|-|TRBJ1-2|TRBV27
CASSPLGGNYGYTF
TGTGCCAGCAGTCCCCTGGGAGGGAACTATGGCTACACCTTC